These T cell receptor beta chains were read from a single sample in a study of blood T cell repertoires in COVID-19. Sequencing was performed with immunoSEQ multiplex PCR; in TCRdb, only in-frame clones are kept and a portion is missing. The profile shows 350,000 or so clones, roughly nine tenths of them singletons. Sequences were obtained from peripheral blood. These receptors were obtained from an older woman with COVID-19, enrolled during active disease. Both conserved end residues are part of each CDR3. The order of the fields is V gene, J gene, CDR3 protein.

TRBV9	TRBJ1-2	CASSAGGDRGPYGYTF
TRBV9	TRBJ2-1	CASSVVTGVGEQFF
TRBV18	TRBJ2-1	CASSLGQDSYNEQFF
TRBV3-1/TRBV3-2	TRBJ2-3	CASSSPLRGGPDTQYF
TRBV28	TRBJ2-7	CASSPFRWTSGGRPGEQYF
TRBV6-5	TRBJ1-2	CASTETWANYGYTF
TRBV19	TRBJ2-2	CASRSRTGNTGELFF
TRBV29-1	TRBJ2-2	CSVRTGINTGELFF
TRBV7-7	TRBJ2-5	CASSLRQGETQYF
TRBV19	TRBJ1-4	CASSIIQYEKLFF
TRBV15	TRBJ1-2	CATSRGGTVYGYTF
TRBV6-5	TRBJ2-7	CASSLDRGRFYEQYF
TRBV2	TRBJ2-3	CASSIGLAGGADTQYF
TRBV5-1	TRBJ1-1	CASSLQGTNTEAFF
TRBV28	TRBJ1-5	CASSLSGKSNQPQHF
TRBV6-1	TRBJ1-1	CASSEGWGSGPEAFF
TRBV24-1	TRBJ2-2	CATSDWQGFPGELFF
TRBV27	TRBJ2-4	CASSVGTGGTLRGNIQYF
TRBV7-3	TRBJ2-5	CASSPNSGGETQYF
TRBV7-7	TRBJ2-5	CASSLGTGGQETQYF
TRBV6-5	TRBJ1-5	CASSYKAPGGQPQHF
TRBV30	TRBJ1-1	CAARRGNTEAFF
TRBV19	TRBJ1-2	CASSPQRGQGAYGYTF
TRBV18	TRBJ1-1	CASSLSTGWAEAFF
TRBV12-3/TRBV12-4	TRBJ2-7	CASSSQTYEQYF
TRBV18	TRBJ1-2	CASSPTGISYGYTF
TRBV20-1	TRBJ2-3	CSASVAGPSTDTQYF
TRBV15	TRBJ1-2	CATSSRQGHRGYTF
TRBV6-5	TRBJ1-5	CASSLDSYSNQPQHF
TRBV12-3/TRBV12-4	TRBJ1-1	CASRDRDRYEAFF
TRBV15	TRBJ2-1	CATSREIGTSGGAVNEQFF
TRBV28	TRBJ1-2	CASSTAYYGYTF
TRBV7-9	TRBJ1-2	CASSTRDRDDYGYTF
TRBV10-3	TRBJ1-2	CAIRAEFLQDVYGYTF
TRBV6-5	TRBJ1-1	CASSRTGNTEAFF
TRBV29-1	TRBJ2-7	CSVASGTGYEQYF
TRBV6-5	TRBJ1-3	CASSYQEGRGNTIYF
TRBV3-1/TRBV3-2	TRBJ2-1	CASSQTKNEQFF
TRBV5-1	TRBJ2-7	CASSPEGLTSYEQYF
TRBV7-2	TRBJ2-7	CASSLQLAAAEQYF
TRBV5-1	TRBJ2-7	CASTEHPGSYEQYF
TRBV3-1/TRBV3-2	TRBJ2-3	CASSQKHAGTQYF
TRBV4-1	TRBJ2-5	CASSQDRAGGPRETQYF
TRBV5-1	TRBJ2-5	CASSSRGFGETQYF
TRBV7-8	TRBJ2-2	CASSSPRSRVGTGELFF
TRBV19	TRBJ1-2	CASSNRAWGYTF
TRBV7-9	TRBJ2-1	CASSPFGTSGPNEQFF
TRBV11-2	TRBJ1-1	CASSTRLGLNTEAFF
TRBV7-3	TRBJ2-1	CASSLSGGAHNEQFF
TRBV19	TRBJ1-5	CASSIPQFQGRHGNQPQHF
TRBV19	TRBJ1-1	CASSFDRGNTEAFF
TRBV19	TRBJ2-1	CASSSRLAGTYNEQFF
TRBV9	TRBJ1-6	CASSVAQSYNSPLHF
TRBV5-5	TRBJ2-7	CASSPGTASEQYF
TRBV19	TRBJ1-1	CASHLERNTEAFF